Here is one T cell receptor beta chain with its context. These data originate in a study of CXCR3-negative and CXCR3-positive naive CD8 T cells. Study-wide background: Roughly 1.5 +/- 0.3 million TRB reads came from each library, giving around 140 million in total.

The TRB libraries of cDNA were built by UMI-labeled 5' RACE. TCRdb re-called the 5' RACE reads, yielding one record per CDR3 amino acid sequence without DNA. This table lists more than 45,000 distinct CDR3 sequences. Germline V gene data show CDR1 as SQVTM and CDR2 as ANQGSEA. This CDR3 comprises 13 residues. The TCR sequence derives from a human donor in good health. Some clones in this sample may be carry-over from other donors' samples. The V call is TRBV29-1, the J call TRBJ2-7. The sample comprised memory CD8+ T cells from blood. CDR3 sequence reads: CSVENDSPYEQYF.